This T cell receptor beta chain emerged from a study of response to subunit inactivated influenza vaccine listed by TCRdb under 2018. Notes on the research overall: Deep quantitative profiling of the T cell receptor repertoire was used in the study to follow responses to a trivalent subunit inactivated influenza vaccine. Findings and caveats that apply to the study as a whole: According to the authors, only a limited number of new T cells may be recruited by each seasonal influenza vaccination.

A note on this clonotype: The clone's antigen remains unknown. No base quality information exists; no much larger clone differs at one position.

Library preparation was by RT-PCR. The run used an Illumina HiSeq 2500. TCRdb reprocessed the public reads (quality trimming at Q25 with fastp, clone calling with MiXCR) and kept in-frame beta chains. Rows matching on CDR3 protein sequence are summarized as one entry with the most common DNA and genes. For this sample there are around 750,000 distinct CDR3 sequences; around 20% appear just once. The top ten constitute roughly a tenth of the sample. Its CDR3 holds 17 amino acids, cysteine through phenylalanine. The retained sequence is limited to the CDR3, 51 bases, with the frame set at the first base. Trimming costs V 2 bases and J 7 bases, and their ends lie 22 bases apart. CDR1 and CDR2 are drawn from the germline V gene: LGHNA, YSLEER.

Sequencing was performed on PBMCs from blood, taken about 5 days after vaccination. The TCR was taken from a man in his fifties who received an inactivated influenza vaccine. Donor details come from another sample of the same person, matched by shared clones. In this chain, TRBV4-3 is recombined with TRBJ2-3, with no D gene named confidently. The CDR3 region has the sequence CASSQNPRKRWIHTQYF. The DNA sequence reads TGCGCCAGCAGCCAAAACCCCCGGAAGCGTTGGATTCATACGCAGTATTTT.